This is a list of T cell receptor beta chains from one sample in a study of cytomegalovirus exposure and HLA in healthy donors. Assay used: immunoSEQ multiplex PCR; TCRdb lists only in-frame clones, some missing. The sample holds 150,000 to 200,000 clones. Sequencing was carried out using PBMCs. Receptors originate from a man aged 25-40 years in good health and CMV-seronegative. Both conserved end residues are part of each CDR3. The D gene is left open where the match is weak. Rows may omit the clone size; those that give it use once, few, many or a size class.

V gene: TRBV6-5
clone size: .
D gene: TRBD1
J gene: TRBJ2-1
CDR3 DNA: TGTGCCAGCAGTAGGACAGGGACCAATGAGCAGTTCTTC
CDR3 protein: CASSRTGTNEQFF

V gene: TRBV9
clone size: .
D gene: TRBD1
J gene: TRBJ2-1
CDR3 DNA: TGTGCCAGCAGCGTCGGACAGGGCTGGAATGAGCAGTTCTTC
CDR3 protein: CASSVGQGWNEQFF

V gene: TRBV19
clone size: .
D gene: TRBD1
J gene: TRBJ1-1
CDR3 DNA: TGTGCCAGTAGTTCCCCCTCGACAGGGGGGTATGATGAAGCTTTCTTT
CDR3 protein: CASSSPSTGGYDEAFF

V gene: TRBV13
clone size: .
D gene: TRBD1
J gene: TRBJ2-7
CDR3 DNA: TGTGCCAGCAGCTCCGGACAGGGCTCCTACGAGCAGTACTTC
CDR3 protein: CASSSGQGSYEQYF

V gene: TRBV5-1
clone size: .
D gene: TRBD1
J gene: TRBJ2-5
CDR3 DNA: TGCGCCAGCAGCGAAACCCCAACAGGGGCCGTGGAGACCCAGTACTTC
CDR3 protein: CASSETPTGAVETQYF

V gene: TRBV7-3
clone size: .
D gene: TRBD2
J gene: TRBJ2-3
CDR3 DNA: TGTGCCAGCAGCTTGAGGGAGGGGGATACGCAGTATTTT
CDR3 protein: CASSLREGDTQYF

V gene: TRBV30
clone size: .
D gene: .
J gene: TRBJ1-4
CDR3 DNA: TGTGCCTGGAGTGTTAGTGGCGGCCACTATAATGAAAAACTGTTTTTT
CDR3 protein: CAWSVSGGHYNEKLFF

V gene: TRBV6-1
clone size: .
D gene: TRBD1
J gene: TRBJ1-2
CDR3 DNA: TGTGCCAGCAGTGAATGGTTCGGAACCGACAGGGCGGTGTTGGATGGCTACACCTTC
CDR3 protein: CASSEWFGTDRAVLDGYTF

V gene: TRBV10-3
clone size: .
D gene: .
J gene: TRBJ1-4
CDR3 DNA: TGTGCCATCGGGAGCGACGAGGCGGAAAAACTGTTTTTT
CDR3 protein: CAIGSDEAEKLFF

V gene: TRBV11-3
clone size: .
D gene: .
J gene: TRBJ2-3
CDR3 DNA: TGTGCCAGCAGCCCGGACAGAGATACGCAGTATTTT
CDR3 protein: CASSPDRDTQYF

V gene: TRBV28
clone size: .
D gene: .
J gene: TRBJ1-1
CDR3 DNA: TGTGCCAGCAGTTTAGCGGGACGGAACACTGAAGCTTTCTTT
CDR3 protein: CASSLAGRNTEAFF

V gene: TRBV10-1
clone size: .
D gene: TRBD2
J gene: TRBJ2-5
CDR3 DNA: TGCGCCAGCGCCCAGGGGCTAGCGGGAGGAGAGACCCAGTACTTC
CDR3 protein: CASAQGLAGGETQYF

V gene: TRBV7-2
clone size: .
D gene: .
J gene: TRBJ2-2
CDR3 DNA: TGTGCCAGCAGCCACTACACCGGGGAGCTGTTTTTT
CDR3 protein: CASSHYTGELFF

V gene: TRBV6-5
clone size: .
D gene: TRBD1
J gene: TRBJ1-1
CDR3 DNA: TGTGCCAGCCACCAGGGGGGCGGATTTACTGAAGCTTTCTTT
CDR3 protein: CASHQGGGFTEAFF

V gene: TRBV25-1
clone size: .
D gene: TRBD1
J gene: TRBJ1-4
CDR3 DNA: TGTGCCAGCAGTGGGACAGGTGAATGGGAAAAACTGTTTTTT
CDR3 protein: CASSGTGEWEKLFF

V gene: TRBV4-3
clone size: .
D gene: .
J gene: TRBJ1-1
CDR3 DNA: TGCGCCAGCAGCCAAGGTCAGGACACAAACACTGAAGCTTTCTTT
CDR3 protein: CASSQGQDTNTEAFF

V gene: TRBV4-2
clone size: .
D gene: .
J gene: TRBJ2-7
CDR3 DNA: TGTGCCAGCAGCCACCAGGAGGCTAGAACCTACGAGCAGTACTTC
CDR3 protein: CASSHQEARTYEQYF

V gene: TRBV6-6
clone size: .
D gene: .
J gene: TRBJ1-5
CDR3 DNA: TGTGCCAGCAGGGAGGGAGGGATGTCGAATCAGCCCCAGCATTTT
CDR3 protein: CASREGGMSNQPQHF

V gene: TRBV28
clone size: .
D gene: .
J gene: TRBJ1-5
CDR3 DNA: TGTGCCAGCAGTTTATCGGGCACAGGGTGGAGTCAGCCCCAGCATTTT
CDR3 protein: CASSLSGTGWSQPQHF

V gene: TRBV5-1
clone size: .
D gene: TRBD1
J gene: TRBJ2-1
CDR3 DNA: TGCGCCAGCACCGTCGGACAGGGGGCGAGGGATGAGCAGTTCTTC
CDR3 protein: CASTVGQGARDEQFF

V gene: TRBV11-1
clone size: .
D gene: TRBD2
J gene: TRBJ2-5
CDR3 DNA: TGTGCCAGCATCCCGAGCGGCCTAGCGGGAAATGGAGAGACCCAGTACTTC
CDR3 protein: CASIPSGLAGNGETQYF

V gene: TRBV28
clone size: .
D gene: .
J gene: TRBJ1-2
CDR3 DNA: TGTGCCAGCAGTTTTGGGGGGGCGCTTGGTGGGGGCTACACCTTC
CDR3 protein: CASSFGGALGGGYTF

V gene: TRBV18
clone size: .
D gene: .
J gene: TRBJ1-1
CDR3 DNA: TGTGCCAGCTCACCAGATCTGGGCGGGGGTACCCAAGCTTTCTTT
CDR3 protein: CASSPDLGGGTQAFF

V gene: TRBV9
clone size: .
D gene: .
J gene: TRBJ2-7
CDR3 DNA: TGTGCCAGCAGCGGTCTAGTATCTGGCGAGCAGTACTTC
CDR3 protein: CASSGLVSGEQYF

V gene: TRBV7-7
clone size: .
D gene: .
J gene: TRBJ2-5
CDR3 DNA: TGTGCCAGCAGCTTAGGACAGGCCCACCCGTACCAAGAGACCCAGTACTTC
CDR3 protein: CASSLGQAHPYQETQYF

V gene: TRBV10-3
clone size: .
D gene: .
J gene: TRBJ1-1
CDR3 DNA: TGTGCCATCAGGGCAGGGGATGACACTGAAGCTTTCTTT
CDR3 protein: CAIRAGDDTEAFF

V gene: TRBV28
clone size: .
D gene: .
J gene: TRBJ2-2
CDR3 DNA: TGTGCCAGCAACAGGAACACCGGGGAGCTGTTTTTT
CDR3 protein: CASNRNTGELFF

V gene: TRBV14
clone size: .
D gene: TRBD1
J gene: TRBJ2-2
CDR3 DNA: TGTGCCAGCAGCCCGCCGGGGACAGGCACTTTTAGGGAGCTGTTTTTT
CDR3 protein: CASSPPGTGTFRELFF

V gene: TRBV10-3
clone size: medium-sized
D gene: .
J gene: TRBJ1-3
CDR3 DNA: TGTGCCATCAGAGACAGCTCTGGAAACACCATATATTTT
CDR3 protein: CAIRDSSGNTIYF

V gene: TRBV6-5
clone size: .
D gene: .
J gene: TRBJ2-3
CDR3 DNA: TGTGCCAGCAGTTACTCGCAGGACACAGATACGCAGTATTTT
CDR3 protein: CASSYSQDTDTQYF

V gene: TRBV6-5
clone size: .
D gene: .
J gene: TRBJ2-2
CDR3 DNA: TGTGCCAGCAGTTTGACAGGCACCGGGGAGCTGTTTTTT
CDR3 protein: CASSLTGTGELFF

V gene: TRBV11-2
clone size: .
D gene: TRBD1
J gene: TRBJ1-1
CDR3 DNA: TGTGCCAGCAGCGAGACAACAGGGGTACCGAACACTGAAGCTTTCTTT
CDR3 protein: CASSETTGVPNTEAFF

V gene: TRBV19
clone size: .
D gene: TRBD2
J gene: TRBJ2-1
CDR3 DNA: TGTGCCAGTAGTTCCCCTAGCGGGGCCAATGAGCAGTTCTTC
CDR3 protein: CASSSPSGANEQFF

V gene: TRBV18
clone size: .
D gene: .
J gene: TRBJ2-7
CDR3 DNA: TGTGCCAGCTCACCAGGACAGGACTACTCCTACGAGCAGTACTTC
CDR3 protein: CASSPGQDYSYEQYF

V gene: TRBV9
clone size: .
D gene: .
J gene: TRBJ2-3
CDR3 DNA: TGTGCCAGCAGCGTAGACCTAGGCACAGATACGCAGTATTTT
CDR3 protein: CASSVDLGTDTQYF

V gene: TRBV5-8
clone size: .
D gene: TRBD1
J gene: TRBJ1-5
CDR3 DNA: TGTGCCAGCAGCCCTTGGGTCGGGGACAGGGGGACTCAGCCCCAGCATTTT
CDR3 protein: CASSPWVGDRGTQPQHF

V gene: TRBV4-3
clone size: .
D gene: TRBD2
J gene: TRBJ2-3
CDR3 DNA: TGCGCCAGCAGCCAAGGTGTAGCGGGGGGTGGCACAGATACGCAGTATTTT
CDR3 protein: CASSQGVAGGGTDTQYF

V gene: TRBV9
clone size: .
D gene: TRBD1
J gene: TRBJ2-5
CDR3 DNA: TGTGCCAGCAGCGACCGGGACAGGGGGCCCCAAGAGACCCAGTACTTC
CDR3 protein: CASSDRDRGPQETQYF

V gene: TRBV18
clone size: .
D gene: .
J gene: TRBJ1-5
CDR3 DNA: TGTGCCAGCTCACCAGGGGCAGAAAGCAATCAGCCCCAGCATTTT
CDR3 protein: CASSPGAESNQPQHF

V gene: TRBV27
clone size: .
D gene: TRBD1
J gene: TRBJ2-7
CDR3 DNA: TGTGCCAGCAGTTTTTCATGGGGTGGACAGGAAACCTACGAGCAGTACTTC
CDR3 protein: CASSFSWGGQETYEQYF